Shown below are 19 T cell receptor beta chains from a single sample sequenced in a study of blood T cell repertoires in COVID-19. Sequenced by immunoSEQ multiplex PCR; TCRdb stores in-frame clones only, minus some. This table holds approximately 500,000 clones, approximately 83% found once. Sequencing was done on a sample of peripheral blood. The receptors stem from a human donor in a cohort sampled during active COVID-19.

The chain has TRBV18 and TRBJ2-7; D is unresolved. Germline V gene data show CDR1 as KGHSH and CDR2 as LQKENI. With 6 bases removed from V and 12 bases from J, the gap between germline ends came to 21 bases. This CDR3 is built from 13 residues. In DNA form, the CDR3 reads TGTGCCAGCTCCTTACTATCGACCCCTGGTCTGTACTTC. Amino acid sequence: CASSLLSTPGLYF. Full variable domain (remainder filled in from reference TRBV18 and TRBJ2-7): NAGVMQNPRHLVRRRGQEARLRCSPMKGHSHVYWYRQLPEEGLKFMVYLQKENIIDESGMPKERFSAEFPKEGPSILRIQQVVRGDSAAYFCASSLLSTPGLYFGPGTRLTVT.

The V call is TRBV3-1 (or the pseudogene TRBV3-2), the J call TRBJ1-3, with D tentatively TRBD1 (6 bases). Trimming stripped 4 bases from V and 0 bases from J, with 16 bases between. The CDR3 spans 17 residues. Germline CDR1 LGHDT, CDR2 YNNKEL (reference sequence). CDR3 nucleotide sequence: TGTGCCAGCAGCCCGAGCGGGGGGCTACTCTCTGGAAACACCATATATTTT. It yields the protein CASSPSGGLLSGNTIYF.

This clone was counted a single time. This chain links TRBV2 with TRBJ2-7; TRBD1 aligns across 9 bases. This CDR3 spans 14 amino acids. After removal of 4 bases from V and 5 bases from J, the junction contained 6 bases not matched to a gene. The germline V gene encodes CDR1 SNHLY and CDR2 FYNNEI. This CDR3 is CASSAGTGRNEQYF. The CDR3 DNA is TGTGCCAGCAGTGCCGGGACAGGGAGGAACGAGCAGTACTTC.

The chain is built from TRBV24-1 and TRBJ1-1; D not resolved. Looked up from germline, CDR1 is KGHDR and CDR2 is SFDVKD. This CDR3 comprises 10 residues. V was pared by 0 bases and J by 11 bases, with 3 bases between. The CDR3 loop reads CATSDLQAFF. CDR3 DNA sequence: TGTGCCACCAGTGATTTGCAGGCTTTCTTT.

The chain carries TRBV28 and TRBJ2-7; 8 bases fit TRBD1. CDR1 is MDHEN and CDR2 is SYDVKM in the germline V gene. The CDR3 has 15 residues. V trimming: 6 bases; J trimming: 2 bases; junction bases outside the gene matches: 9. The CDR3 protein is CASRDRDRSPYEQYF. CDR3 nucleotides: TGTGCCAGCAGGGACCGGGACAGGAGCCCCTACGAGCAGTACTTC. Based on the CDR3 plus reference TRBV28 and TRBJ2-7, the full variable domain is DVKVTQSSRYLVKRTGEKVFLECVQDMDHENMFWYRQDPGLGLRLIYFSYDVKMKEKGDIPEGYSVSREKKERFSLILESASTNQTSMYLCASRDRDRSPYEQYFGPGTRLTVT.

The V gene is TRBV21-1, the J gene TRBJ2-7; the table's TRBD1 call for D was not verified on the DNA. TRBV21-1 corresponds to a pseudogene. The CDR3 loop spans 14 amino acids. The CDR3 reads CATFGDRHLYEQYF. The DNA for the CDR3 is TGTGCCACCTTCGGCGATCGACACCTCTACGAGCAGTACTTC.

The rearrangement joins TRBV10-3 to TRBJ1-1; D is possibly TRBD1 (5 bases). Germline values: CDR1 ENHRY, CDR2 SYGVKD. The CDR3 consists of 14 residues. The V end lost 3 bases, the J end lost 3 bases, and 11 bases lay between the germline ends. CDR3 coding DNA: TGTGCCATCAGTGACGATCCAGGGTACACTGAAGCTTTCTTT. Encoded protein: CAISDDPGYTEAFF.

V is TRBV5-4 and J is TRBJ2-5; TRBD1 matches 8 bases. Germline CDR1 is SGHNT and CDR2 is YYREEE (reference sequence). The CDR3 runs to 14 residues. Trimming cost V 2 bases and J 2 bases; bases outside gene matches: 2. The CDR3 sequence is CASSFDRGQETQYF. Here the CDR3 DNA reads TGTGCCAGCAGCTTTGACAGGGGTCAAGAGACCCAGTACTTC.

The chain recombines TRBV7-2 with TRBJ1-1, with D uncertain. Germline values: CDR1 SGHTA, CDR2 FQGNSA. Trimming left V 3 bases short and J 1 base short, with 12 bases between. CDR3 length equals 15 residues. The CDR3 spells CASSLARVANTEAFF. The CDR3 coding sequence is TGTGCCAGCAGCTTGGCGCGGGTGGCGAACACTGAAGCTTTCTTT.

This chain connects TRBV10-3 to TRBJ1-2; D unclear. With 2 bases removed from V and 4 bases from J, the gap between germline ends came to 11 bases. The CDR3 has 14 residues. Germline V gene data show CDR1 as ENHRY and CDR2 as SYGVKD. This CDR3 is CAISEPRQPYGYTF. The CDR3, as DNA: TGTGCCATCAGTGAGCCGAGACAACCCTATGGCTACACCTTC.

The chain joins TRBV7-2 to TRBJ2-5; possible D gene TRBD2, 6 bases. The V gene's germline CDR1 is SGHTA and CDR2 FQGNSA. This CDR3 has 14 residues. V lost 1 base and J lost 3, with 9 bases in between. DNA of the CDR3: TGTGCCAGCAGCTTAGAGCGGGTAAAAGAGACCCAGTACTTC. Amino acids: CASSLERVKETQYF.

The chain has TRBV6-1 and TRBJ1-4, with a possible D match to TRBD1 (6 bases). There are 14 residues in the CDR3. Germline values: CDR1 MNHNS, CDR2 SASEGT. With 3 bases removed from V and 10 bases from J, the gap between germline ends came to 15 bases. The CDR3 DNA reads TGTGCCAGCAGTGAGTCCATCGGGACACGAAAACTGTTTTTT. Its translation: CASSESIGTRKLFF.

The gene calls are TRBV24-1 and TRBJ1-5, with D uncertain. This CDR3 has 14 amino acids. V was pared by 4 bases and J by 5 bases, with 11 bases between. CDR1 KGHDR and CDR2 SFDVKD come from the germline V gene. In nucleotides, the CDR3 is TGTGCCACCAGTGACAGTCGGGGTTATCAGCCCCAGCATTTT. Protein: CATSDSRGYQPQHF.

The chain carries TRBV7-2 and TRBJ2-1; the match to TRBD2 covers 15 bases. This CDR3 spans 15 amino acids. Germline loops: CDR1 SGHTA, CDR2 FQGNSA. With V trimmed by 6 bases and J by 10 bases, 7 bases remained unmatched. The CDR3 sequence is CASRGTSGRMGEQFF. CDR3 coding DNA: TGTGCCAGCAGGGGGACTAGCGGGAGGATGGGGGAGCAGTTCTTC.

V gene TRBV7-2 combines with J gene TRBJ1-5; D not certain. Germline V gene sequence: CDR1 SGHTA, CDR2 FQGNSA. V lost 5 bases, J lost 3 bases, and 11 bases lay in between. The CDR3 totals 14 residues. CDR3 in DNA: TGTGCCAGCAGCACACCGGGGAACAATCAGCCCCAGCATTTT. Amino acids: CASSTPGNNQPQHF.

J is TRBJ2-7 and V is TRBV6-5; TRBD2 aligns across 9 bases. The junction had 7 bases not matched to a gene; V was cut back by 6 bases and J by 1 base. The germline V gene encodes CDR1 MNHEY and CDR2 SVGAGI. The length of the CDR3 is 15 residues. The chain's CDR3 is CASRVTSGASYEQYF. CDR3 DNA: TGTGCCAGCAGGGTGACTAGCGGAGCATCCTACGAGCAGTACTTC.

This clone is a singleton in its sample. In nucleotides, the CDR3 is TGTGCCAGCTCCCTAAGACTAGCGGGAGGCTCTGGGGCCAACGTCCTGACTTTC. Translated: CASSLRLAGGSGANVLTF. The gene calls are TRBV18 and TRBJ2-6; TRBD2 agrees at 13 bases. The CDR3 extends over 18 amino acids. J was trimmed by 0 bases and V by 6 bases; bases with no gene match: 5. Per the germline V gene, CDR1 is KGHSH and CDR2 is LQKENI.

The V call is TRBV6-1, the J call TRBJ1-2, with D tentatively TRBD1 (5 bases). Germline V lookup: CDR1 MNHNS, CDR2 SASEGT. V lost 2 bases, J lost 1 base, and 14 bases lay in between. This CDR3 contains 16 residues. CDR3 DNA: TGTGCCAGCAGTGAACAAGGCAGGGTCCGTAACTATGGCTACACCTTC. Amino acid sequence: CASSEQGRVRNYGYTF.

The chain carries TRBV7-9 and TRBJ2-2; 7 nucleotides match TRBD1. The CDR3 sequence is 15 residues long. J gave up 3 bases and V 7 bases, and 8 bases lay outside the gene matches. The germline CDR1 and CDR2 sequences are SEHNR and FQNEAQ (reference sequence). Here the CDR3 reads CASNRFRGHTGELFF. CDR3 DNA: TGTGCCAGCAACCGATTTAGGGGGCACACCGGGGAGCTGTTTTTT.